The clone carrying this T cell receptor (beta chain) was seen more than once but under ten times. The antigen is not known. TCRdb ran MiXCR on the 5' RACE reads and lists one entry per CDR3 protein. Counted here are around 35,000 distinct CDR3 sequences, about 7.3% occurring once; the ten biggest clones make up less than 30%. This specimen belongs to a study of T-cell memory formation after mild COVID-19. Trimming pared 2 bases from V and 2 bases from J, leaving 9 bases between. The CDR3 runs 14 residues. Per germline, CDR1 MNHEY and CDR2 SVGEGT. Study observations and caveats: Shrinking CD4+ clones were chiefly CM and EM; CD8+ ones were chiefly EMRA. Clones shrinking between day 15 and 85 showed a balanced CD4/CD8 split, and those that grew later tilted toward CD4+.

This receptor was obtained from a young man who had mild COVID-19 (a few samples of this study predate the infection). Cell type and time point are not known. V and J are TRBV6-2 or TRBV6-3 and TRBJ2-5; no reliable D call. The sequenced sample consisted of PBMCs or a T cell subset sorted from them (not recorded which). In DNA, the CDR3 is TGTGCCAGCAGTTACGGGTCTCATCAAGAGACCCAGTACTTC. Translation gives CASSYGSHQETQYF.